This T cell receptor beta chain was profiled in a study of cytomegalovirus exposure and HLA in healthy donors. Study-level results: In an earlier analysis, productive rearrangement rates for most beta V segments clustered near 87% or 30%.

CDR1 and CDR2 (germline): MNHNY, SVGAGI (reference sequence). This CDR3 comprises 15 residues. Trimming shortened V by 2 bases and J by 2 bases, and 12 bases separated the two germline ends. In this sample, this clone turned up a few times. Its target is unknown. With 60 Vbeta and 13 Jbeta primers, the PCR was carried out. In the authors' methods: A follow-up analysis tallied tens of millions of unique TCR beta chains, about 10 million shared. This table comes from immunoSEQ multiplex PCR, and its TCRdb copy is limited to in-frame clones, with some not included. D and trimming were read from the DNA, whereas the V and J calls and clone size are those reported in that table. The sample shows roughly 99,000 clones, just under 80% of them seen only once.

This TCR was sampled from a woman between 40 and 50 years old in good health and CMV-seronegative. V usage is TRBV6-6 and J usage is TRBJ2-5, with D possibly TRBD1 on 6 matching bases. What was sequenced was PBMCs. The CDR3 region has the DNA TGTGCCAGCAGTTACGGGCGGACAGAACAAGAGACCCAGTACTTC. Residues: CASSYGRTEQETQYF.